This T cell receptor beta chain comes out of a study of identical twins. Study-level findings and limits: Abundant cord blood beta clonotypes carried fewer insertions; memory repertoires showed none.

Each CDR3 protein is one row after TCRdb ran MiXCR on the 5' RACE reads. The sample lists some 600,000 distinct CDR3 sequences, just over 7% occurring once. To note about this clonotype: Its cognate antigen is unknown.

The CDR3 runs to 15 residues. With V trimmed by 3 bases and J by 6 bases, 11 bases remained unmatched. The germline gives CDR1 SQVTM, CDR2 ANQGSEA. The data also belong to a second study, concerning yellow fever vaccine responses in identical twins.

The V and J genes are TRBV29-1 and TRBJ2-1; the match to TRBD1 covers 7 bases. Sequencing was carried out using PBMCs. The TCR comes from a woman aged 18 to 35 in good health. DNA of the CDR3: TGCAGCGTTGACGCCTTAGACAGGGTCGGCAATGAGCAGTTCTTC. Amino acids: CSVDALDRVGNEQFF.